These 16 T cell receptor beta chains came from one sample sequenced in a study of technical replicates of blood from a handful of donors. Libraries were prepared by immunoSEQ multiplex PCR; TCRdb keeps only in-frame clonotypes and omits some of them. The table has under 85,000 clones, around 86% seen once. The sequenced material came from PBMCs. Source of these receptors: a human donor in good health. Some clones in this sample may be carry-over from other donors' samples.

V usage is TRBV4-2 and J usage is TRBJ2-1; D is possibly TRBD1 (7 bases). V was shortened by 1 base and J by 3 bases, with 13 bases between the two germline ends. The germline CDR1 and CDR2 sequences are LGHNA and YNFKEQ. The CDR3 totals 16 residues. DNA of the CDR3: TGTGCCAGCAGCCAAGCAGCAGGGGGGATCTACAATGAGCAGTTCTTC. Translating it yields CASSQAAGGIYNEQFF.

This clone was recorded once. J is TRBJ2-1 and V is TRBV5-1; 10 positions agree with TRBD2. Germline CDR1 and CDR2: SGHRS and YFSETQ. The ends lost 5 bases at V and 10 bases at J; junction bases unmatched: 12. The CDR3 runs to 15 residues. In nucleotides, the CDR3 is TGCGCCAGCAGATTCCTAGCGGGGGCCACGACGGAGCAGTTCTTC. Protein product: CASRFLAGATTEQFF.

The V call is TRBV7-5, the J call TRBJ2-2; the DNA was not used to check the table's D call, TRBD2. TRBV7-5 is a documented pseudogene. This CDR3 has 15 residues. The CDR3 region is CARSLNRENTGELFF. In nucleotides, the CDR3 is TGTGCCAGAAGCTTGAACCGGGAGAACACCGGGGAGCTGTTTTTT.

The chain combines TRBV4-3 with TRBJ2-3; tentative D call: TRBD1 (6 bases). The CDR3 length is 14 residues. The V gene lost 4 bases and the J gene lost 4 bases, with 12 bases spanning the gap. Looked up from germline, CDR1 is LGHNA and CDR2 is YSLEER. The CDR3 spells CASSPGDTSDTQYF. The CDR3 DNA follows: TGCGCCAGCAGCCCCGGGGACACCTCAGATACGCAGTATTTT.

The V gene is TRBV7-3, the J gene TRBJ2-7, with 7 positions matching TRBD1. The germline CDR1 and CDR2 sequences are SGHTA and FQGTGA. V dropped 5 bases and J dropped 7; count of bases not matched to a gene: 8. The CDR3 sequence is 13 residues long. CDR3 nucleotide sequence: TGTGCCAGCAGCCCCCGACAGGGTTTGGAGCAGTACTTC. Translated: CASSPRQGLEQYF.

The chain uses TRBV5-1 and TRBJ2-3; 8 bases map to TRBD1. In germline, CDR1 is SGHRS, CDR2 YFSETQ. The V gene end was trimmed by 2 bases and the J gene end by 7 bases; junction bases not matched to a gene: 9. The CDR3 covers 15 residues. The CDR3 coding sequence is TGCGCCAGCAGCTTTCAGGGGGCAGTGGCAAATACGCAGTATTTT. It translates to CASSFQGAVANTQYF.

The chain carries TRBV7-8 and TRBJ2-3; 8 nucleotides agree with TRBD2. The germline CDR1 and CDR2 sequences are SGHVS and FQNEAQ. The CDR3 is made up of 16 amino acids. Germline trimming cut 0 bases from V and 1 base from J; bases unmatched to any gene: 3. CDR3 DNA sequence: TGTGCCAGCAGCTTAGCCATACTAGCGGGCACAGATACGCAGTATTTT. It specifies CASSLAILAGTDTQYF.

This chain links TRBV7-6 with TRBJ2-2; 10 bases map to TRBD1. The CDR3 covers 18 residues. Germline values: CDR1 SGHVS, CDR2 FNYEAQ. V shed 5 bases and J 1 base; nucleotides not matched to a gene: 10. The CDR3 spells CASSLRSGTGENTGELFF. DNA for the CDR3: TGTGCCAGCAGCCTACGATCCGGGACAGGGGAGAACACCGGGGAGCTGTTTTTT.

This rearrangement joins TRBV5-1 to TRBJ2-5; the D gene is possibly TRBD1 (6 bases). TRBJ2-7 matches the DNA end more closely, so the J call is doubtful. Germline loops: CDR1 SGHRS, CDR2 YFSETQ. This CDR3 is 15 amino acids long. CDR3 in DNA: TGCGCCAGCAGCTTGGTGCCAGGGGCCGCCTACGAGCAGTACTTC. Its protein product is CASSLVPGAAYEQYF.

CDR3 sequence reads: CATSYGNVAGEETQYF. In DNA form, the CDR3 reads TGTGCCACCAGCTATGGGAATGTGGCAGGGGAAGAGACCCAGTACTTC. The genes are TRBV15 and TRBJ2-5; D perhaps matches TRBD1 (6 bases). Germline CDR1 is LNHNV and CDR2 is YYDKDF (reference sequence). Trimming stripped 5 bases from V and 3 bases from J, with 19 bases between. The CDR3 length is 16 residues.

The rearrangement joins TRBV5-1 to TRBJ2-1; 8 nucleotides agree with TRBD1. This CDR3 region has 15 residues. Germline V lookup: CDR1 SGHRS, CDR2 YFSETQ. V was pared by 4 bases and J by 7 bases, with 10 bases of the junction left unmatched. CDR3 amino acids: CASSPEGQGRNEQFF. The CDR3 region has the DNA TGCGCCAGCAGCCCAGAAGGACAGGGTAGAAATGAGCAGTTCTTC.

The gene calls are TRBV6-5 and TRBJ1-3; D is undetermined. Deletions cut 4 bases from V and 0 bases from J, with 10 bases between. The CDR3 spans 15 residues. Germline V CDR1 and CDR2: MNHEY, SVGAGI. CDR3 DNA: TGTGCCAGCAGTTTGGGGAGAACCTCTGGAAACACCATATATTTT. Its protein product is CASSLGRTSGNTIYF.

The genes are TRBV19 and TRBJ1-5; D is unresolved. This CDR3 contains 17 residues. V gave up 3 bases and J gave up 1 base, with 16 bases separating them. Germline V gene data show CDR1 as LNHDA and CDR2 as SQIVND (reference sequence). The CDR3 nucleotides are TGTGCCAGTAGTATTAGTCGGGGAGATGCGAGCAATCAGCCCCAGCATTTT. It yields the protein CASSISRGDASNQPQHF.

The chain joins TRBV19 to TRBJ2-7, with D possibly TRBD2 on 7 matching bases. The CDR3 covers 15 residues. Trimming left V 5 bases short and J 2 bases short, with 16 bases between. Germline values: CDR1 LNHDA, CDR2 SQIVND (reference sequence). The CDR3, as DNA: TGTGCCAGTAGTCTTACCCGGGGGGACACCTACGAGCAGTACTTC. It is translated as CASSLTRGDTYEQYF.

The rearrangement links TRBV11-2 to TRBJ2-7; 12 bases map to TRBD2. The germline V gene encodes CDR1 SGHAT and CDR2 FQNNGV. This CDR3 contains 15 residues. Losses at the gene ends were 5 bases for V and 2 bases for J; bases not matched to a gene: 4. This chain's CDR3 is CASSIGLAGPYEQYF. The CDR3 bases are TGTGCCAGCAGCATCGGACTAGCGGGGCCCTACGAGCAGTACTTC.

The genes are TRBV4-2 and TRBJ1-2; D is unclear. V lost 0 bases and J 8 bases, leaving 19 bases between the germline ends. This CDR3 has 16 residues. Germline CDR1 LGHNA, CDR2 YNFKEQ. CDR3 amino acids: CASSQERLRVVEGYTF. DNA of the CDR3: TGTGCCAGCAGCCAAGAGAGGTTGCGGGTGGTGGAAGGCTACACCTTC.